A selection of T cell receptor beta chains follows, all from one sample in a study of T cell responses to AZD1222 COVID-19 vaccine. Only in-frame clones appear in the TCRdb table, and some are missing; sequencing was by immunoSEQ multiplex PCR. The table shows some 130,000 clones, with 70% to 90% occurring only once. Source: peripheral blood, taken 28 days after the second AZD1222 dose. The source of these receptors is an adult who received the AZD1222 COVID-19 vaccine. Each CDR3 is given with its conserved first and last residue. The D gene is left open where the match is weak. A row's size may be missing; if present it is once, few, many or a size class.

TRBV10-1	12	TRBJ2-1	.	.	CASSLPRGEQFF	TGCGCCAGCAGCCTCCCTAGGGGGGAGCAGTTCTTC
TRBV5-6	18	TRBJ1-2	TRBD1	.	CASSSRGTGGLINYGYTF	TGTGCCAGCAGCTCTAGGGGGACAGGGGGCCTGATTAACTATGGCTACACCTTC
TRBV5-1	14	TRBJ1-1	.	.	CASSLGEVNTEAFF	TGCGCCAGCAGCTTGGGGGAAGTAAACACTGAAGCTTTCTTT
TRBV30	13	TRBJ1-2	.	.	CAWSVLRVAGYTF	TGTGCCTGGAGTGTACTGAGGGTGGCTGGCTACACCTTC
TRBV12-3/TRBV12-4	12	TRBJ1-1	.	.	CASSPRRDEAFF	TGTGCCAGCAGCCCCAGACGTGATGAAGCTTTCTTT
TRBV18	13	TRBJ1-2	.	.	CASSQTKEYGYTF	TGTGCCAGCTCACAGACCAAGGAATATGGCTACACCTTC
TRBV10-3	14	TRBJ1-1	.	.	CAISGPDRNTEAFF	TGTGCCATCAGTGGACCCGACAGGAACACTGAAGCTTTCTTT
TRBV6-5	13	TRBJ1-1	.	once	CASSSFRGDEAFF	TGTGCCAGCAGTTCCTTCCGGGGCGATGAAGCTTTCTTT
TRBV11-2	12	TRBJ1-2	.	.	CASSPGFYGYTF	TGTGCCAGCAGCCCAGGGTTCTATGGCTACACCTTC
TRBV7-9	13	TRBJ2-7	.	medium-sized	CASSPQRTREQYF	TGTGCCAGCAGCCCTCAGAGGACACGAGAGCAGTACTTC
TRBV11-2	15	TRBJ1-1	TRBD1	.	CASSTYRGANTEAFF	TGTGCCAGCAGCACCTACAGGGGGGCGAACACTGAAGCTTTCTTT
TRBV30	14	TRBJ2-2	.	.	CAWSVGINTGELFF	TGTGCCTGGAGTGTAGGGATTAACACCGGGGAGCTGTTTTTT
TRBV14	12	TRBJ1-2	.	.	CASSRGGYGYTF	TGTGCCAGCAGCCGGGGGGGCTATGGCTACACCTTC
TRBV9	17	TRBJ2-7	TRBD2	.	CASSPGLGGSRSYEQYF	TGTGCCAGCAGTCCTGGACTCGGCGGGAGTAGGTCCTACGAGCAGTACTTC
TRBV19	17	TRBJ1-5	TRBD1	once	CASSPSRQGDGNQPQHF	TGTGCCAGTAGTCCCTCCAGACAGGGTGATGGGAATCAGCCCCAGCATTTT
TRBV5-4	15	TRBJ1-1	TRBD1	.	CASSGGTVRNTEAFF	TGTGCCAGCAGCGGGGGGACAGTTAGGAACACTGAAGCTTTCTTT
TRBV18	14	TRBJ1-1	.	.	CASSLTQGNTEAFF	TGTGCCAGCTCACTAACACAGGGGAACACTGAAGCTTTCTTT
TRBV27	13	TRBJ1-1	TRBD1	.	CASSAREGAAAFF	TGTGCCAGCAGTGCCCGGGAGGGGGCTGCAGCTTTCTTT
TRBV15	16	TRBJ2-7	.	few	CATSRGPGTSLVWQYF	TGTGCCACCAGCAGAGGACCCGGGACTTCATTAGTTTGGCAGTACTTC
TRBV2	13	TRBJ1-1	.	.	CASSLQGNTEAFF	TGTGCCAGCAGTCTACAGGGGAACACTGAAGCTTTCTTT
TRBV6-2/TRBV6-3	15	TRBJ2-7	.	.	CASSYSAGRSYEQYF	TGTGCCAGCAGTTACTCGGCAGGCCGCTCCTACGAGCAGTACTTC
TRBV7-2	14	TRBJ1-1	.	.	CASSFGQRATEAFF	TGTGCCAGCAGCTTTGGGCAACGGGCCACTGAAGCTTTCTTT
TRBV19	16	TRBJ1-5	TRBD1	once	CASSIDRVPVNQPQHF	TGTGCCAGTAGTATCGACAGGGTCCCAGTCAATCAGCCCCAGCATTTT
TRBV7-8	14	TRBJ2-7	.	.	CASSAGTSPSEQYF	TGTGCCAGCAGCGCTGGGACCTCTCCAAGCGAGCAGTACTTC
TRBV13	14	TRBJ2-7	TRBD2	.	CASSFPTSGDEQYF	TGTGCCAGCAGCTTCCCGACTAGCGGTGACGAGCAGTACTTC
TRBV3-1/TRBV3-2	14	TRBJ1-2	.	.	CASSQRSGQGPHTF	.
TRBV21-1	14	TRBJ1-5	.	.	CASRLTGGNQPQHF	TGTGCCAGCAGGTTGACAGGGGGCAATCAGCCCCAGCATTTT
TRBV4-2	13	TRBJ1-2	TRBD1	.	CASSQGQVIGYTF	TGTGCCAGCAGCCAGGGACAGGTAATCGGCTACACCTTC
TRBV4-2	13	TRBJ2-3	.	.	CASSQDQEDTQYF	TGTGCCAGCAGCCAAGATCAGGAAGATACGCAGTATTTT
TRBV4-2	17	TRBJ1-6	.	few	CASSQEGGGVARAPLHF	TGTGCCAGCAGCCAAGAGGGGGGAGGGGTTGCAAGGGCCCCCCTCCACTTT
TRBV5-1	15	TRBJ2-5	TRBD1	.	CASSSQTGGSETQYF	TGCGCCAGCAGCTCACAGACAGGGGGAAGCGAGACCCAGTACTTC
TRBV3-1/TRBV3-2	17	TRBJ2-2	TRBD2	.	CASSQFPGTSGTGELFF	TGTGCCAGCAGCCAATTCCCCGGGACTAGCGGGACCGGGGAGCTGTTTTTT
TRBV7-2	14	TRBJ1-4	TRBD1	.	CASSSDRGQEKLFF	TGTGCCAGCAGCTCGGACAGGGGACAGGAAAAACTGTTTTTT
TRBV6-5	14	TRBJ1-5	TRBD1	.	CASSPSDRNQPQHF	TGTGCCAGCAGTCCGTCGGACAGGAATCAGCCCCAGCATTTT
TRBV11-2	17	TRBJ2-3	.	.	CASSPGFTRGGTDTQYF	TGTGCCAGCAGCCCAGGATTCACCCGGGGAGGCACAGATACGCAGTATTTT
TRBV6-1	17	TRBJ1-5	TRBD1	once	CASSEAGGGTVYQPQHF	TGTGCCAGCAGTGAAGCCGGAGGAGGGACAGTTTATCAGCCCCAGCATTTT
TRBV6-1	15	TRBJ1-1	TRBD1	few	CASSEPGQGRPEAFF	TGTGCCAGCAGTGAACCGGGACAGGGGAGGCCTGAAGCTTTCTTT
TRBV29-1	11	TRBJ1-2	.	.	CSVGGTGGYTF	TGCAGCGTGGGGGGGACCGGAGGCTACACCTTC
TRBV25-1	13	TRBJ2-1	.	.	CASSRMGAWEQFF	TGTGCCAGCAGTCGAATGGGGGCATGGGAGCAGTTCTTC
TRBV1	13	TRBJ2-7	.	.	CTSSQATPYEQYF	TGCACCAGCAGCCAAGCAACCCCCTACGAGCAGTACTTC
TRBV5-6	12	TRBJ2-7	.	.	CASSSGGYEQYF	TGTGCCAGCAGCTCTGGGGGCTACGAGCAGTACTTC
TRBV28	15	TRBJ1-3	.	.	CASSLPQGHGNTIYF	TGTGCCAGCAGCTTACCTCAGGGGCATGGAAACACCATATATTTT
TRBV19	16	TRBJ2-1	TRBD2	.	CASRPQAGGGYNEQFF	TGTGCCAGTAGACCTCAAGCGGGAGGGGGGTACAATGAGCAGTTCTTC
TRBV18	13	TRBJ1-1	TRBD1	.	CASSRTGGPEAFF	TGTGCCAGCTCACGGACAGGGGGCCCTGAAGCTTTCTTT
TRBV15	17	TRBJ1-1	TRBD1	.	CATSRGINGQGNTEAFF	TGTGCCACCAGCAGAGGAATTAACGGACAGGGGAACACTGAAGCTTTCTTT
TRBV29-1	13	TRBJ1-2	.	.	CSVDHRVDYGYTF	TGCAGCGTTGACCACAGGGTTGACTATGGCTACACCTTC
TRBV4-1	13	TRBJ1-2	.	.	CASSQGAVGGYTF	TGCGCCAGCAGCCAGGGTGCAGTTGGTGGCTACACCTTC
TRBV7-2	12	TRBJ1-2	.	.	CASSASPVGYTF	TGTGCCAGCAGCGCCAGTCCTGTTGGCTACACCTTC
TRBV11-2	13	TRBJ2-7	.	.	CASSLESGGEQYF	TGTGCCAGCAGCTTAGAGTCCGGGGGCGAGCAGTACTTC
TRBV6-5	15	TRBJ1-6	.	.	CASSSTGWTNSPLHF	TGTGCCAGCAGTTCAACAGGTTGGACTAATTCACCCCTCCACTTT
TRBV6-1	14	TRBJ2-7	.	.	CASSEQGISDEQYF	TGTGCCAGCAGTGAGCAGGGGATTAGTGACGAGCAGTACTTC
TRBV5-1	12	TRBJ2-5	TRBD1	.	CASKDRGETQYF	TGCGCCAGCAAGGACAGGGGAGAGACCCAGTACTTC
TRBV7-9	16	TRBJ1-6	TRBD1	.	CASSLGTGSDNSPLHF	TGTGCCAGCAGCTTAGGGACAGGGTCGGATAATTCACCCCTCCACTTT
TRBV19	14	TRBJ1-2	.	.	CASSLTAGNSGYTF	TGTGCCAGTAGTTTAACAGCAGGCAATTCTGGCTACACCTTC
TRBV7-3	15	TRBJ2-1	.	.	CASSGGISSYNEQFF	TGTGCCAGCAGTGGGGGCATCAGCTCCTACAATGAGCAGTTCTTC
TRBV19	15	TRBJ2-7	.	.	CASSIGGTGFEEQYF	TGTGCCAGTAGTATCGGTGGGACCGGGTTCGAAGAGCAGTACTTC
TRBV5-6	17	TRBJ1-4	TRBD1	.	CASSLLGQSRNGEKLFF	TGTGCCAGCAGCTTACTGGGACAGAGTAGGAATGGTGAAAAACTGTTTTTT
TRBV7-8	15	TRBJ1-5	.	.	CASSLEWDNLGPQHF	TGTGCCAGCAGCTTAGAGTGGGACAACCTAGGACCCCAGCATTTT
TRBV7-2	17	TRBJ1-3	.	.	CASSLVVGLGAGNTIYF	TGTGCCAGCAGCTTAGTAGTGGGGCTCGGGGCCGGAAACACCATATATTTT